The 8 T cell receptor beta chains given below trace back to one sample, sequenced in a study of identical twins. TCRdb ran MiXCR on the 5' RACE reads and lists one entry per CDR3 protein. The sample lists 1.5 million to 2 million distinct CDR3 sequences; more than 30% were seen once. The sequenced material came from cord blood. Every receptor here comes from a newborn girl in good health.

This sequence joins TRBV24-1 and TRBJ1-4, with no clear D. V was cut by 3 bases and J by 0 bases, with 13 bases left in between. The CDR3 contains 17 residues. Germline assignment: CDR1 KGHDR and CDR2 SFDVKD. CDR3 residues: CATSDGRTGSTNEKLFF. Written as DNA, the CDR3 is TGTGCCACCAGTGATGGGAGGACGGGGTCAACTAATGAAAAACTGTTTTTT.

The chain couples TRBV4-1 to TRBJ1-1; 8 bases are a match to TRBD1. V was pared by 0 bases and J by 5 bases, with 5 bases of the junction left unmatched. The CDR3 is made up of 15 amino acids. The germline V gene has CDR1 MGHRA and CDR2 YSYEKL. This chain's CDR3 is CASSQDIRQGTEAFF. CDR3 DNA sequence: TGCGCCAGCAGCCAAGATATCAGACAGGGGACTGAAGCTTTCTTT.

This chain connects TRBV6-1 to TRBJ2-5; D gene ambiguous. The CDR3 loop spans 13 amino acids. Per germline, CDR1 MNHNS and CDR2 SASEGT. V was shortened by 6 bases and J by 0 bases, with 8 bases between the two germline ends. The CDR3 nucleotides are TGTGCCAGCAGCGTAACCTACCAAGAGACCCAGTACTTC. This sequence encodes CASSVTYQETQYF.

The J gene is TRBJ2-7, the V gene TRBV27, with 12 bases aligning to TRBD1. This CDR3 contains 13 residues. Germline trimming cut 2 bases from V and 8 bases from J; bases unmatched to any gene: 1. CDR1 is MNHEY and CDR2 is SMNVEV in the germline V gene (reference sequence). The CDR3 is CASSLGTGGKQYF. CDR3 nucleotides: TGTGCCAGCAGTTTAGGGACAGGGGGCAAGCAGTACTTC.

The rearrangement uses TRBV7-6 and TRBJ2-3; D is possibly TRBD2 (5 bases). This CDR3 spans 12 amino acids. V shed 5 bases and J shed 10 bases, with 13 bases lying between them. The germline gives CDR1 SGHVS, CDR2 FNYEAQ. CDR3 amino acids: CASSLHGDSQYF. The DNA of the CDR3 is TGTGCCAGCAGCCTACACGGGGATTCGCAGTATTTT.

This clonotype was detected only a few times. The V call is TRBV7-8, the J call TRBJ2-1; no definite D call. The V gene lost 1 base and the J gene lost 7 bases, with 17 bases spanning the gap. CDR3 size: 16 residues. CDR1 is SGHVS and CDR2 is FQNEAQ in the germline V gene. The CDR3 DNA sequence: TGTGCCAGCAGCTTAGTGTCTTCGTGGGATGTGAATGAGCAGTTCTTC. Its translation: CASSLVSSWDVNEQFF.

This clonotype was detected only a few times. This chain links TRBV11-1 with TRBJ2-7; 9 bases fit TRBD1. Germline-derived CDR1 and CDR2 are SGHAT and FQDESV (reference sequence). There are 15 residues in the CDR3. With V trimmed by 6 bases and J by 1 base, 7 bases remained unmatched. The CDR3 protein is CASRRTGDLSYEQYF. The CDR3 region has the DNA TGTGCCAGCAGACGGACAGGGGACCTTTCCTACGAGCAGTACTTC.

As DNA, the CDR3 is TGTGCCAGCAGCTCGACTAGCGGGAGCCACAATGAGCAGTTCTTC. Amino acid sequence: CASSSTSGSHNEQFF. The chain uses TRBV7-6 and TRBJ2-1; 12 positions agree with TRBD2. Looked up from germline, CDR1 is SGHVS and CDR2 is FNYEAQ. This CDR3 contains 15 residues. J was trimmed by 5 bases and V by 4 bases; bases with no gene match: 3. Filled out from reference TRBV7-6 and TRBJ2-1, the complete variable domain reads GAGVSQSPRYKVTKRGQDVALRCDPISGHVSLYWYRQALGQGPEFLTYFNYEAQQDKSGLPNDRFSAERPEGSISTLTIQRTEQRDSAMYRCASSSTSGSHNEQFFGPGTRLTVL.